Reported below is one T cell receptor beta chain. The data derive from a study of blood T cell repertoires in COVID-19. Study in general: The cDNA or gDNA used as material had been derived from T cells, B-cell-depleted T cells, or PBMCs.

The CDR3 covers 17 residues. The germline CDR1 and CDR2 sequences are SGHAT and FQNNGV. The V and J ends lost 4 bases and 0 bases respectively, with 18 bases between them. This table comes from immunoSEQ multiplex PCR, and its TCRdb copy is limited to in-frame clones, with some not included. The table lists about 230,000 clones, approximately 88% of them singletons, with more than 3% in the top ten. The study drew participants aged about 18 to 90 years from under 30 US areas. Exposed study participants had met a COVID-19 case within 2 weeks before entry. The source is a woman aged 25 to 39 who had been exposed to COVID-19. Input material: PBMCs or T cells enriched from blood (not recorded which). J is TRBJ1-1 and V is TRBV11-2; perhaps TRBD1 as D (5 bases). In DNA form, the CDR3 reads TGTGCCAGCAGCTCGCGGGGGAAAAGGGGACTGAACACTGAAGCTTTCTTT. Translating it yields CASSSRGKRGLNTEAFF. Filled out from reference TRBV11-2 and TRBJ1-1, the complete variable domain reads EAGVAQSPRYKIIEKRQSVAFWCNPISGHATLYWYQQILGQGPKLLIQFQNNGVVDDSQLPKDRFSAERLKGVDSTLKIQPAKLEDSAVYLCASSSRGKRGLNTEAFFGQGTRLTVV.